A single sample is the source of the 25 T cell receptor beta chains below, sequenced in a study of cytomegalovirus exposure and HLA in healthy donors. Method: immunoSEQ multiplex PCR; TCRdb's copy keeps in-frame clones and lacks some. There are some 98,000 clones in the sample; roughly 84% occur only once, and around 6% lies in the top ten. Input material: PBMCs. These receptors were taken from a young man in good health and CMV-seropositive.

The CDR3 nucleotides read TGTGCCAGCATAGGCGGGAGCGCTAGCACAGATACGCAGTATTTT. Translation gives CASIGGSASTDTQYF. V is TRBV14 and J is TRBJ2-3; 7 nucleotides agree with TRBD2. The CDR3 runs to 15 residues. The germline gives CDR1 SGHDN, CDR2 FVKESK. After removal of 7 bases from V and 0 bases from J, the junction contained 7 bases not matched to a gene.

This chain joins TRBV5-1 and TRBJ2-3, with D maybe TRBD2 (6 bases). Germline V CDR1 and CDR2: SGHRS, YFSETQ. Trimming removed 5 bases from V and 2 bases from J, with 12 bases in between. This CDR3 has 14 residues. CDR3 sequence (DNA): TGCGCCAGCAGGGCCGGGACTCCCACAGATACGCAGTATTTT. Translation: CASRAGTPTDTQYF.

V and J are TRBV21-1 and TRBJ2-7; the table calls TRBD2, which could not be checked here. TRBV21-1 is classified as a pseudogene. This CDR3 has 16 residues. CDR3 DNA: TGTGCCAGCAGCAAAGTTTTTAGCGGGAGAGGTTACGAGCAGTACTTC. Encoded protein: CASSKVFSGRGYEQYF.

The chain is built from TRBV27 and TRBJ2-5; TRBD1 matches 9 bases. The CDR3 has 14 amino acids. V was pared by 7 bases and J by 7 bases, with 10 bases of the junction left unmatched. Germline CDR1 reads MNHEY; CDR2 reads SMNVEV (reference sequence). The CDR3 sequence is CASNQQGAKGTQYF. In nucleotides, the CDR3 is TGTGCCAGCAATCAACAGGGGGCAAAAGGGACCCAGTACTTC.

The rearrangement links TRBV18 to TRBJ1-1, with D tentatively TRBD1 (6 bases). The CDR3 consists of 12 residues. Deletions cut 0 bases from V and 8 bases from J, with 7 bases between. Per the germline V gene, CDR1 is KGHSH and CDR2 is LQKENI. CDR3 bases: TGTGCCAGCTCACCACCTACAGGGGAAGCTTTCTTT. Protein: CASSPPTGEAFF.

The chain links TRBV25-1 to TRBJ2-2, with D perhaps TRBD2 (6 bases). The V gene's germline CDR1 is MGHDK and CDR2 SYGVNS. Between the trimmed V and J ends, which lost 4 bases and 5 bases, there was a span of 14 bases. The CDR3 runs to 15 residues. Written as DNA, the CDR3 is TGTGCCAGCAGTGTCGCCCTCAGCGGGACCGGGGAGCTGTTTTTT. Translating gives CASSVALSGTGELFF.

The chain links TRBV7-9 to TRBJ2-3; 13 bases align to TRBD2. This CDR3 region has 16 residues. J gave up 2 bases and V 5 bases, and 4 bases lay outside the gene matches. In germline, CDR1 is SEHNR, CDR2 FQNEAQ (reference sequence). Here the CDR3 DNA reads TGTGCCAGCAGCCCCGGACTAGCGGGGGTCACAGATACGCAGTATTTT. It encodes CASSPGLAGVTDTQYF. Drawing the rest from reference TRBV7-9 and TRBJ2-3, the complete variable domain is DTGVSQNPRHKITKRGQNVTFRCDPISEHNRLYWYRQTLGQGPEFLTYFQNEAQLEKSRLLSDRFSAERPKGSFSTLEIQRTEQGDSAMYLCASSPGLAGVTDTQYFGPGTRLTVL.

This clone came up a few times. Here the CDR3 DNA reads TGTGCCAGCAGCAATAAGGAGGGTATAGCAGATACGCAGTATTTT. Translated, it gives CASSNKEGIADTQYF. The rearrangement links TRBV7-9 to TRBJ2-3; TRBD2 is a possible D gene (6 bases). The V gene's germline CDR1 is SEHNR and CDR2 FQNEAQ (reference sequence). This CDR3 spans 15 amino acids. V was pared by 5 bases and J by 4 bases, with 16 bases between.

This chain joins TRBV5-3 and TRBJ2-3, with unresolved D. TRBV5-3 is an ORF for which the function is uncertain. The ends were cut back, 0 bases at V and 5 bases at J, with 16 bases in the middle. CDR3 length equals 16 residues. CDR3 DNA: TGTGCCAGAAGCTTGGTGATGGTTTGGGCAGGAGATACGCAGTATTTT. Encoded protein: CARSLVMVWAGDTQYF.

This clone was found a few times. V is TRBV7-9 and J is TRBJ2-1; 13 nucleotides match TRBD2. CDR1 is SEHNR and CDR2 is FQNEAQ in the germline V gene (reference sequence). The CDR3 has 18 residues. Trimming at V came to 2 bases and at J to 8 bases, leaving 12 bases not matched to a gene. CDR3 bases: TGTGCCAGCAGCTTACCATATCGACTAGCGGGAGGTCTTCATGAGCAGTTCTTC. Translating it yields CASSLPYRLAGGLHEQFF.

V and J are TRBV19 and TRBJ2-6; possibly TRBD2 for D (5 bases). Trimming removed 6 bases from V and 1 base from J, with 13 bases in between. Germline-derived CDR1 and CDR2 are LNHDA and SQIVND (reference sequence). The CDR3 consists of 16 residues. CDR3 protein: CASSNLLASGANVLTF. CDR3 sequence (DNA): TGTGCCAGTAGCAACCTCCTAGCATCTGGGGCCAACGTCCTGACTTTC.

CDR3 amino acids: CASSIAGESNQPQHF. The CDR3, as DNA: TGTGCCAGTAGTATTGCGGGAGAGAGCAATCAGCCCCAGCATTTT. The chain carries TRBV19 and TRBJ1-5; D uncertain. The V end was cut by 3 bases, the J end by 1 base, with 10 bases between. This CDR3 is 15 amino acids long. CDR1 LNHDA and CDR2 SQIVND come from the germline V gene (reference sequence).

DNA for the CDR3: TGTGCCAGCAGCTCCCATACGACAGGGCTAGCCTACAATGAGCAGTTCTTC. It codes for CASSSHTTGLAYNEQFF. V and J are TRBV7-3 and TRBJ2-1; TRBD1 matches at 7 bases. Trimming took 4 bases from V and 2 from J; bases not matched to a gene: 11. Germline CDR1 is SGHTA and CDR2 is FQGTGA. This CDR3 is 17 amino acids long.

The chain's CDR3 is CASRLMGLAGRTFTDTQYF. CDR3 bases: TGTGCCAGCAGGCTAATGGGGCTAGCGGGTAGGACCTTCACAGATACGCAGTATTTT. The gene calls are TRBV27 and TRBJ2-3; TRBD2 aligns across 8 bases. Germline-derived CDR1 and CDR2 are MNHEY and SMNVEV (reference sequence). This CDR3 comprises 19 residues. Trimming cost V 6 bases and J 2 bases; bases outside gene matches: 19.

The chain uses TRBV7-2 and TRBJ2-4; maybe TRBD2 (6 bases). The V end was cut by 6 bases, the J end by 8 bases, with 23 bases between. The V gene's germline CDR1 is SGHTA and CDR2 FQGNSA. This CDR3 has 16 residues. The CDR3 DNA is TGTGCCAGCAGTTGGATGAAGACTAGGCTTGATGACATTCAGTACTTC. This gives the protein CASSWMKTRLDDIQYF.

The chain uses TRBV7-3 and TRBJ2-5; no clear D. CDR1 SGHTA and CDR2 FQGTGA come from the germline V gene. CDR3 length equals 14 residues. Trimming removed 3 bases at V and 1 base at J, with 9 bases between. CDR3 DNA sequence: TGTGCCAGCAGCTTGAACGCGCCCCAAGAGACCCAGTACTTC. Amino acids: CASSLNAPQETQYF.

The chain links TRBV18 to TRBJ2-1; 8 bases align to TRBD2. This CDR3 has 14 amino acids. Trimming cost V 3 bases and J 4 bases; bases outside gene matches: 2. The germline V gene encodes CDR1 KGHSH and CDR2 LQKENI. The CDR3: CASSPSSGYNEQFF. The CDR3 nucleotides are TGTGCCAGCTCACCGTCTAGCGGGTACAATGAGCAGTTCTTC.

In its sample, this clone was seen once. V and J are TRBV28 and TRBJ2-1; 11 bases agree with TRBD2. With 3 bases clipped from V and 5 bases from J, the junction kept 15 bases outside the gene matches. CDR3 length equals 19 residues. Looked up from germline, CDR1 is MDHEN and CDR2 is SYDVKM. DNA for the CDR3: TGTGCCAGCAGTTTCAGTTTAGCGGGAGGGCCTACACACCACAATGAGCAGTTCTTC. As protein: CASSFSLAGGPTHHNEQFF. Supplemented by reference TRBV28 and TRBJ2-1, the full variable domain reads DVKVTQSSRYLVKRTGEKVFLECVQDMDHENMFWYRQDPGLGLRLIYFSYDVKMKEKGDIPEGYSVSREKKERFSLILESASTNQTSMYLCASSFSLAGGPTHHNEQFFGPGTRLTVL.

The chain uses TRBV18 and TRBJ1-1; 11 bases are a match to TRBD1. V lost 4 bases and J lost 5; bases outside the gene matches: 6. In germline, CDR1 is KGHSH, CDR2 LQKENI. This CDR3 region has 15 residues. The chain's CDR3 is CASSQDRGPDTEAFF. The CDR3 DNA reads TGTGCCAGCTCACAGGACAGGGGGCCTGATACTGAAGCTTTCTTT.

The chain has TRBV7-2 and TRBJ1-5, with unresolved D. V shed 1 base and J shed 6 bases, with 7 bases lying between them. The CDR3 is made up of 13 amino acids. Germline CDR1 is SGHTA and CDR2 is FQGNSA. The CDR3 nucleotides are TGTGCCAGCAGCTTAGAGACTGGTCAGCCCCAGCATTTT. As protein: CASSLETGQPQHF.

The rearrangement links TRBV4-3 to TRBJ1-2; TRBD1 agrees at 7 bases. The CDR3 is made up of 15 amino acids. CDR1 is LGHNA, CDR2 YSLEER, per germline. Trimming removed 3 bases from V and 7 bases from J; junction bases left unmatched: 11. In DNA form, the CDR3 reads TGCGCCAGCAGCCACTTTACAGGGGATCTAGGTGGCTACACCTTC. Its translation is CASSHFTGDLGGYTF.

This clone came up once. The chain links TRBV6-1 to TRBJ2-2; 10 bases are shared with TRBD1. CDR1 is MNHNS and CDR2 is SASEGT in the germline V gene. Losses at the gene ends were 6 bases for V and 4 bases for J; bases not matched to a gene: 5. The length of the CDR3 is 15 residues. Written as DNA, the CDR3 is TGTGCCAGCAGAGACGGGACAGGGGTCACCGGGGAGCTGTTTTTT. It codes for CASRDGTGVTGELFF.

CDR3 in DNA: TGTGCCAGTAGTATAAGTACAGGAAACTATGGCTACACCTTC. Protein: CASSISTGNYGYTF. The V gene is TRBV19, the J gene TRBJ1-2; possible D gene TRBD1, 5 bases. Germline V CDR1 and CDR2: LNHDA, SQIVND (reference sequence). V dropped 2 bases and J dropped 2 bases, with 9 bases sitting between them. This CDR3 has 14 amino acids. The full variable domain, completed using reference TRBV19 and TRBJ1-2, is DGGITQSPKYLFRKEGQNVTLSCEQNLNHDAMYWYRQDPGQGLRLIYYSQIVNDFQKGDIAEGYSVSREKKESFPLTVTSAQKNPTAFYLCASSISTGNYGYTFGSGTRLTVV.

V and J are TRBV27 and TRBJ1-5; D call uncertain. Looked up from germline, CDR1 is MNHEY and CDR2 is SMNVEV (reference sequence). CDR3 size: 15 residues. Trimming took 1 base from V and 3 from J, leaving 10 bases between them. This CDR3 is CASSLLGAPNQPQHF. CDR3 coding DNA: TGTGCCAGCAGTTTATTGGGAGCCCCCAATCAGCCCCAGCATTTT.

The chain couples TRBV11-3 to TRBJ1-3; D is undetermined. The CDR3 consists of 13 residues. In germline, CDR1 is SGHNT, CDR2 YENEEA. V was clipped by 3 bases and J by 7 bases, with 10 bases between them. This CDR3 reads CASSFPSRNTIYF. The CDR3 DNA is TGTGCCAGCAGCTTCCCCTCGCGGAACACCATATATTTT.